This TCR beta chain appears in the sequencing data of a study of beta chain features in type 1 diabetes. At the level of the study: No age, gender or cell yield differences were seen between patients and healthy donors.

Expressed TCRB transcripts were sequenced after all isolated RNA was converted to cDNA. Clones were read by immunoSEQ multiplex PCR, and TCRdb kept only the in-frame ones, dropping some. The sample contains about 16,000 clones, roughly 72% of which appear only once. From germline, CDR1 is KGHSH and CDR2 LQKENI. The CDR3 consists of 15 residues. Regarding the study as a whole: When Type 1 diabetes patients were examined, their TCRB CDR3s proved moderately but significantly shorter in all four CD4+ subsets.

Points on this clone: Antigen unknown.

The sequence came from a man younger than 40 with type 1 diabetes. The specimen sequenced was stem cell memory CD4+ T cells from blood. The chain uses TRBV18 and TRBJ2-5; a weak D match, TRBD1 (6 bases). With the DNA end fitting TRBJ2-7 better, the J assignment may be wrong. CDR3 DNA sequence: TGTGCCAGCTCACCCTTTCGGGACACCCCCTACGAGCAGTACTTC. Protein sequence: CASSPFRDTPYEQYF.